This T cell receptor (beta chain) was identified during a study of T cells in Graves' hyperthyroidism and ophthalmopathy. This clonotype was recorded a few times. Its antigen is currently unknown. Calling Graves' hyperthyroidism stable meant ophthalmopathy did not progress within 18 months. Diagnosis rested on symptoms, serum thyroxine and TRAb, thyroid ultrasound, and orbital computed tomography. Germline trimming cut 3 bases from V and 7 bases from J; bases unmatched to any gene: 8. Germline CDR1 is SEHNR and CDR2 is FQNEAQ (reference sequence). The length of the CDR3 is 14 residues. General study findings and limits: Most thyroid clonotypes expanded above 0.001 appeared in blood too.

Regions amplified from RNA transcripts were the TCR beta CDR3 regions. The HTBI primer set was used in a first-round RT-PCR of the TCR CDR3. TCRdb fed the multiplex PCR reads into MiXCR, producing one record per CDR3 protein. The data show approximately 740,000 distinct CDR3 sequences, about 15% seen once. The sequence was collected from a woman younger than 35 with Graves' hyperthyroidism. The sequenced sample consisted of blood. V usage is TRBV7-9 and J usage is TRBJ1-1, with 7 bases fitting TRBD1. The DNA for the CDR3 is TGTGCCAGCAGCTTGGCTACTGGACAGGATGAAGCTTTCTTT. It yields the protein CASSLATGQDEAFF.